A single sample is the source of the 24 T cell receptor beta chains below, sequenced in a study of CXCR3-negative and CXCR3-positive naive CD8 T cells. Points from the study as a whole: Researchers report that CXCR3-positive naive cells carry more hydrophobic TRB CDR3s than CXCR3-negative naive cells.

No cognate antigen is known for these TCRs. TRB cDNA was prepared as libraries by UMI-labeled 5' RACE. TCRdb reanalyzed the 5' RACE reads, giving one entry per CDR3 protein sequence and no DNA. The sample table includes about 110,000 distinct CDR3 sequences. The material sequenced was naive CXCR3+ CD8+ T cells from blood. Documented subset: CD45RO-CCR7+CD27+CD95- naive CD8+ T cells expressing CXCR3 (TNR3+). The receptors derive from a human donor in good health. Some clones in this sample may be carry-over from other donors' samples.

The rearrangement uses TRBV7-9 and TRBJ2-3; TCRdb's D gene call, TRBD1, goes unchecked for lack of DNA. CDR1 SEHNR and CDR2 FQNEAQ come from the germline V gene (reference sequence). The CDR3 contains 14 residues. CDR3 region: CASGDRQGTDTQYF.

CDR3 protein: CSVDWGQAYEQYF. The chain has TRBV29-1 and TRBJ2-7; absent DNA, TCRdb's TRBD1 call cannot be checked. The CDR3 spans 13 residues. Per germline, CDR1 SQVTM and CDR2 ANQGSEA.

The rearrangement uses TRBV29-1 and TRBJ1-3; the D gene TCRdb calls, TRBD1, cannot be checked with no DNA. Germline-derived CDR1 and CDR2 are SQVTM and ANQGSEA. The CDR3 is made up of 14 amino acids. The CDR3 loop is CSVAGQGVGNTIYF.

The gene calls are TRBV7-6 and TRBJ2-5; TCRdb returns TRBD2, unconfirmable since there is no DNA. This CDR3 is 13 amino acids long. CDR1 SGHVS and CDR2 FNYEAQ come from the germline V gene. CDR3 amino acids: CASSWGRRETQYF.

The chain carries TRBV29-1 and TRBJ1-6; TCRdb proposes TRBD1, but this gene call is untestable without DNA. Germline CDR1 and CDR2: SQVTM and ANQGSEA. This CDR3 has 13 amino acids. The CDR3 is CSAWTGDNSPLHF.

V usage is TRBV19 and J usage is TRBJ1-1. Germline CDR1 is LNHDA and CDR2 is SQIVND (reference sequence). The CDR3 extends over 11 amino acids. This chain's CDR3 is CASSMNTEAFF.

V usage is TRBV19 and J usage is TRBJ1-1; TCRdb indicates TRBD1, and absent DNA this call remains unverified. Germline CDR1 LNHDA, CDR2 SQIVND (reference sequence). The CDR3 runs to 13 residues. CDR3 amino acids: CASTRTGGTEAFF.

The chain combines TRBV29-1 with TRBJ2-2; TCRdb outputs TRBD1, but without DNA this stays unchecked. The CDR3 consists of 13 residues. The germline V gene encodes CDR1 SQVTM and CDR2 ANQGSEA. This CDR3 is CSVRDSPTGELLF.

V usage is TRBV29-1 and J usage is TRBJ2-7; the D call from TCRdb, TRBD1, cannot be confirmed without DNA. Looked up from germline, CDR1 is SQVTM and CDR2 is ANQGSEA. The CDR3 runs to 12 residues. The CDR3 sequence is CSVETGSYEQYF.

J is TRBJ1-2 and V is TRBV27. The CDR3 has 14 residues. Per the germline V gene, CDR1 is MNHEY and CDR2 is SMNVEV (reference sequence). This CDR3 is CASSLGVYGYGYTF.

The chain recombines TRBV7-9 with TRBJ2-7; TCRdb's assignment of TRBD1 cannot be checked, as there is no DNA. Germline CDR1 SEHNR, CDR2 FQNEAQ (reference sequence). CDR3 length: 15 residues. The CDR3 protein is CASSLGGFVDYEQYF. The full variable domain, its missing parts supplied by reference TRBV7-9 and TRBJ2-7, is DTGVSQNPRHKITKRGQNVTFRCDPISEHNRLYWYRQTLGQGPEFLTYFQNEAQLEKSRLLSDRFSAERPKGSFSTLEIQRTEQGDSAMYLCASSLGGFVDYEQYFGPGTRLTVT.

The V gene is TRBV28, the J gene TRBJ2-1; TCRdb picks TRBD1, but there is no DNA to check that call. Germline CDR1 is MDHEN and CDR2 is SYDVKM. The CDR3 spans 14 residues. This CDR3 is CASSFRGDYNEQFF.

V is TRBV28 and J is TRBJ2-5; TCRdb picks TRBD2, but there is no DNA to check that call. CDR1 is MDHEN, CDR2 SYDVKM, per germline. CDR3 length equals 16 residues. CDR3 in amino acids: CASTSLGAGDEETQYF.

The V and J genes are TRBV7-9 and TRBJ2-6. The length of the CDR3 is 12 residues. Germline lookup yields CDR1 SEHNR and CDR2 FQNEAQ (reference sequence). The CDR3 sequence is CASSFGSGVLTF.

CDR3 loop: CVSSQERRGPSYEQYF. V is TRBV4-3 and J is TRBJ2-7; no DNA is available, so the TRBD1 call from TCRdb remains unchecked. The CDR3 is 16 amino acids. The germline V gene has CDR1 LGHNA and CDR2 YSLEER.

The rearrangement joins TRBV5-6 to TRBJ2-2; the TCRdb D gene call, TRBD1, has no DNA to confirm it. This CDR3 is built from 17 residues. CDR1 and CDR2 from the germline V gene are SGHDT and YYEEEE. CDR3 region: CASSSTQGASDTGELFF. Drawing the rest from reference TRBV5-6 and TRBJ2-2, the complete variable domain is DAGVTQSPTHLIKTRGQQVTLRCSPKSGHDTVSWYQQALGQGPQFIFQYYEEEERQRGNFPDRFSGHQFPNYSSELNVNALLLGDSALYLCASSSTQGASDTGELFFGEGSRLTVL.

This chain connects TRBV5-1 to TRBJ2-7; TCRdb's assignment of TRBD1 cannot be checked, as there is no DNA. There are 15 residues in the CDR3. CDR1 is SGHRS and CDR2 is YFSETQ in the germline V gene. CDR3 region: CASSLSTGVVYEQYF.

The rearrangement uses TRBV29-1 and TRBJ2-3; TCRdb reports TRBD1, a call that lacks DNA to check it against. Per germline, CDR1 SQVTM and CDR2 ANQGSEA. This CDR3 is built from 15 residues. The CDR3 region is CSADGTGLSTDTQYF.

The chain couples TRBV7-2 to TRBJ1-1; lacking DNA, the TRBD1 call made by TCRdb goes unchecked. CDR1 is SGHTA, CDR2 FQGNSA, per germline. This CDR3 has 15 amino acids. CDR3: CASSLDFGQVTEAFF.

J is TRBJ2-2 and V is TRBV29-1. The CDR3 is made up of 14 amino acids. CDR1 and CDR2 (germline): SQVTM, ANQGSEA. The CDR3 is CSVDEDSNTGELFF.

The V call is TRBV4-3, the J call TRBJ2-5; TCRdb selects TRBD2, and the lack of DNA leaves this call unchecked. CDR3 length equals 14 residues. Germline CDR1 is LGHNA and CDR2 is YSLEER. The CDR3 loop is CASSQDRGRETQYF.

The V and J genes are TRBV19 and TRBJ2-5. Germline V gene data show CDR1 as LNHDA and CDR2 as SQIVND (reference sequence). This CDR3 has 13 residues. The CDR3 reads CASSTYVQETQYF.

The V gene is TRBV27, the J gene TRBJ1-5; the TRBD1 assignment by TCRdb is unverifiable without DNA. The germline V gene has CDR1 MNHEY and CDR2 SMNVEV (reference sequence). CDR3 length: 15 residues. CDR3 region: CASSLGWGDGQPQHF.

Here the CDR3 reads CASSHPLEGTDTEAFF. The gene calls are TRBV7-9 and TRBJ1-1; TCRdb lists TRBD1, though no DNA is available to test this call. Germline loops: CDR1 SEHNR, CDR2 FQNEAQ (reference sequence). CDR3 length: 16 residues.